The rows below give T cell receptor beta chains drawn from one sample of a study of T-cell memory formation after mild COVID-19. TCRdb reprocessed the 5' RACE reads via MiXCR and lists one record per CDR3 protein. Of tens of thousands of distinct CDR3 sequences listed, 5.5% to 8.5% are singletons. The sample consisted of PBMCs or a T cell subset sorted from them (not recorded which). The receptor source for this set is an adult who had mild COVID-19 (a few samples of this study predate the infection). Cell type and time point are not known. CDR3s include the opening cysteine and the closing phenylalanine or tryptophan. The order of the fields is V gene, clone size, CDR3 length, J gene, D gene, CDR3 protein, CDR3 DNA. D genes are given only for firm matches. For some rows the clone size is stated as once, few or many, or as a class when expanded; others skip it.

TRBV29-1	many	13	TRBJ1-5	NA	CSVGGGKGQPQHF	TGCAGCGTGGGGGGGGGTAAGGGACAGCCCCAGCATTTT
TRBV7-3	few	13	TRBJ2-3	NA	CASSLTRADTQYF	TGTGCCAGCAGCTTAACGAGAGCAGATACGCAGTATTTT
TRBV10-3	few	13	TRBJ1-2	TRBD1	CAISGQGTFGYTF	TGTGCCATCAGCGGACAGGGTACTTTTGGCTACACCTTC
TRBV5-1	many	14	TRBJ2-5	NA	CASSARGSGETQYF	TGCGCCAGCAGCGCCCGAGGCTCGGGGGAGACCCAGTACTTC
TRBV29-1	few	9	TRBJ1-2	NA	CSVDNGYTF	TGCAGCGTTGATAATGGCTACACCTTC
TRBV6-2/TRBV6-3	few	13	TRBJ2-7	NA	CASSSRGPNEQYF	TGTGCCAGCAGTTCCAGGGGACCGAACGAGCAGTACTTC
TRBV10-3	few	14	TRBJ2-7	TRBD1	CAISEDRDSYEQYF	TGTGCCATCAGTGAAGACAGGGACTCCTACGAGCAGTACTTC
TRBV6-6	many	12	TRBJ2-7	NA	CSTRRGTYEQYF	TGCTCTACACGGAGGGGGACCTACGAGCAGTACTTC
TRBV30	NA	12	TRBJ2-7	NA	CAWSGSRYEQYF	TGTGCCTGGAGTGGGTCTCGCTACGAGCAGTACTTC
TRBV12-3/TRBV12-4	few	19	TRBJ1-3	TRBD1	CASSLDVWARQGRFNTIYF	TGTGCCAGCAGTTTAGATGTATGGGCCAGACAGGGAAGGTTCAACACCATATATTTT
TRBV18	many	15	TRBJ2-1	TRBD2	CASSHGTSEHNEQFF	TGTGCCAGCTCACACGGGACTAGCGAACACAATGAGCAGTTCTTC
TRBV18	many	15	TRBJ1-3	NA	CASSPPSNSGNTIYF	TGTGCCAGCTCACCTCCTTCGAACTCTGGAAACACCATATATTTT
TRBV5-5	few	14	TRBJ1-1	TRBD1	CASSFGTENTEAFF	TGTGCCAGCAGCTTCGGGACAGAGAACACTGAAGCTTTCTTT
TRBV20-1	many	15	TRBJ2-7	TRBD2	CSAAGTSGPKPEQYF	TGCAGTGCTGCCGGGACTAGCGGGCCAAAGCCCGAGCAGTACTTC
TRBV7-9	NA	16	TRBJ1-6	TRBD1	CASSTTDRGYNSPLHF	TGTGCCAGCAGCACGACCGACAGGGGGTATAATTCACCCCTCCACTTT
TRBV27	NA	14	TRBJ2-2	NA	CASSSRGSTGELFF	TGTGCCAGCAGTTCCCGGGGTAGCACCGGGGAGCTGTTTTTT
TRBV11-2	few	13	TRBJ2-5	NA	CASSLGGQETQYF	TGTGCCAGCAGCTTAGGGGGCCAAGAGACCCAGTACTTC
TRBV24-1	few	15	TRBJ1-4	TRBD1	CATSDPGQGNEKLFF	TGTGCCACCAGTGATCCGGGACAGGGGAATGAAAAACTGTTTTTT
TRBV4-2	few	15	TRBJ2-3	NA	CASSQDPHSADTQYF	TGTGCCAGCAGCCAAGACCCCCATTCCGCAGATACGCAGTATTTT
TRBV6-5	NA	14	TRBJ2-2	NA	CASSRGGYTGELFF	TGTGCCAGCAGCAGAGGGGGGTACACCGGGGAGCTGTTTTTT
TRBV3-1	few	13	TRBJ2-1	NA	CASSQTVGNEQFF	TGTGCCAGCAGCCAAACGGTTGGCAATGAGCAGTTCTTC
TRBV4-2	NA	15	TRBJ1-5	NA	CASSPTRQALAPQHF	TGTGCCAGCAGCCCTACTAGACAGGCCCTCGCGCCCCAGCATTTT
TRBV12-3/TRBV12-4	few	16	TRBJ2-2	NA	CASSFRRGAYVGELFF	TGTGCCAGCAGTTTTAGGAGGGGGGCCTATGTAGGGGAGCTGTTTTTT
TRBV7-9	NA	13	TRBJ2-7	NA	CASSQNPSYEQYF	TGTGCCAGCAGCCAAAACCCGTCATACGAGCAGTACTTC
TRBV19	many	15	TRBJ2-2	TRBD2	CASSRVAGAPGELFF	TGTGCCAGTAGCCGGGTAGCGGGAGCCCCCGGGGAGCTGTTTTTT
TRBV7-8	many	17	TRBJ2-3	TRBD2	CASSLGPSGGVLDTQYF	TGTGCCAGCAGCTTAGGTCCTAGCGGGGGGGTCTTAGATACGCAGTATTTT
TRBV6-1	few	14	TRBJ2-1	NA	CASAPQADSLEQFF	TGTGCCAGCGCCCCTCAGGCAGACTCCCTTGAGCAGTTCTTC
TRBV27	NA	14	TRBJ1-5	TRBD1	CASSYGQGAQPQHF	TGTGCCAGCAGTTACGGACAGGGGGCTCAGCCCCAGCATTTT
TRBV7-2	many	16	TRBJ2-3	NA	CASSPRGPGGTDTQYF	TGTGCCAGCAGCCCCCGTGGTCCCGGGGGCACAGATACGCAGTATTTT
TRBV7-2	many	16	TRBJ2-1	NA	CASSLLSGGSYNEQFF	TGTGCCAGCAGCTTATTATCTGGCGGGTCCTACAATGAGCAGTTCTTC
TRBV27	many	13	TRBJ2-4	NA	CANRSLAKNIQYF	TGTGCCAACAGATCACTAGCCAAAAACATTCAGTACTTC
TRBV19	few	16	TRBJ2-7	NA	CASSTAGQRGLYEQYF	TGTGCCAGTAGTACCGCGGGACAAAGAGGGCTCTACGAGCAGTACTTC
TRBV5-6	NA	18	TRBJ1-4	TRBD1	CASSSTGTGGYPFRKLFF	TGTGCCAGCAGCTCAACCGGGACAGGGGGTTACCCATTCCGGAAACTGTTTTTT
TRBV10-3	NA	13	TRBJ1-1	NA	CAISWEGNTEAFF	TGTGCCATCAGTTGGGAGGGGAACACTGAAGCTTTCTTT
TRBV20-1	NA	14	TRBJ1-1	TRBD1	CSAQGGHSNTEAFF	TGCAGTGCCCAGGGGGGACACTCGAACACTGAAGCTTTCTTT
TRBV5-1	many	14	TRBJ2-1	NA	CASSFGGGYNEQFF	TGCGCCAGCAGCTTTGGGGGAGGCTACAATGAGCAGTTCTTC
TRBV7-9	few	12	TRBJ2-3	NA	CASSANGDTQYF	TGTGCCAGCAGCGCCAATGGGGATACGCAGTATTTT
TRBV5-1	NA	15	TRBJ2-7	TRBD2	CASSLGGSGSYEQYF	TGCGCCAGCAGCTTGGGTGGTAGCGGGAGCTACGAGCAGTACTTC
TRBV9	few	15	TRBJ1-2	TRBD1	CASSVEDRVNYGYTF	TGTGCCAGCAGCGTAGAGGACAGGGTAAACTATGGCTACACCTTC
TRBV27	few	15	TRBJ1-1	TRBD1	CASSLFGTGGTEAFF	TGTGCCAGCAGTCTCTTCGGGACAGGGGGCACTGAAGCTTTCTTT
TRBV11-2	NA	15	TRBJ1-6	TRBD1	CASSRQGPTNSPLHF	TGTGCCAGCAGCAGACAGGGGCCTACCAATTCACCCCTCCACTTT
TRBV20-1	many	16	TRBJ2-1	TRBD2	CSARDLREESYNEQFF	TGCAGTGCTAGAGATCTGCGGGAGGAGTCCTACAATGAGCAGTTCTTC
TRBV5-1	many	14	TRBJ1-2	NA	CASSLDAQGIGYTF	TGCGCCAGCAGCTTGGATGCACAGGGAATTGGCTACACCTTC
TRBV3-1	NA	13	TRBJ1-2	NA	CASSPVRGPGYTF	TGTGCCAGCAGCCCCGTCAGGGGCCCTGGCTACACCTTC
TRBV5-1	many	15	TRBJ2-2	NA	CASSLVEDYTGELFF	TGCGCCAGCAGCTTGGTGGAAGATTACACCGGGGAGCTGTTTTTT
TRBV6-2/TRBV6-3	NA	18	TRBJ1-1	NA	CASRMGPWTRDADTEAFF	TGTGCCAGCAGGATGGGCCCCTGGACACGGGATGCGGACACTGAAGCTTTCTTT
TRBV6-5	many	13	TRBJ2-3	NA	CASKRGPIGTQYF	TGTGCCAGCAAAAGGGGCCCGATCGGTACGCAGTATTTT
TRBV12-3/TRBV12-4	many	12	TRBJ1-1	NA	CASSQTKAEAFF	TGTGCCAGCAGCCAAACAAAGGCTGAAGCTTTCTTT
TRBV29-1	many	12	TRBJ1-2	TRBD1	CSVGGGEYGYTF	TGCAGCGTTGGAGGGGGCGAGTATGGCTACACCTTC
TRBV6-2/TRBV6-3	NA	14	TRBJ2-5	NA	CASSKPGRLETQYF	TGTGCCAGCAGTAAGCCGGGACGGCTCGAGACCCAGTACTTC
TRBV4-2	few	17	TRBJ2-3	TRBD1	CASSQDVGPGGTDTQYF	TGTGCCAGCAGCCAAGATGTCGGACCAGGGGGTACAGATACGCAGTATTTT
TRBV2	NA	16	TRBJ2-3	TRBD2	CASRTGLAGGPNTQYF	TGTGCCAGCAGGACGGGACTAGCGGGGGGGCCTAATACGCAGTATTTT
TRBV7-3	many	15	TRBJ1-2	NA	CASSLTGGRNYGYTF	TGTGCCAGCAGCTTAACTGGGGGGCGCAACTATGGCTACACCTTC
TRBV18	few	15	TRBJ2-5	NA	CASSPSSGTVETQYF	TGTGCCAGCTCACCTAGCTCCGGGACGGTAGAGACCCAGTACTTC
TRBV7-2	many	14	TRBJ2-1	NA	CASSLSRAHNEQFF	TGTGCCAGCAGCTTAAGTAGAGCTCACAATGAGCAGTTCTTC
TRBV11-2	many	15	TRBJ1-1	NA	CASSLRVLGNTEAFF	TGTGCCAGCAGCCTCAGGGTTTTGGGGAACACTGAAGCTTTCTTT
TRBV5-1	many	13	TRBJ1-1	NA	CASKGDPNTEAFF	TGCGCCAGCAAGGGGGACCCAAACACTGAAGCTTTCTTT